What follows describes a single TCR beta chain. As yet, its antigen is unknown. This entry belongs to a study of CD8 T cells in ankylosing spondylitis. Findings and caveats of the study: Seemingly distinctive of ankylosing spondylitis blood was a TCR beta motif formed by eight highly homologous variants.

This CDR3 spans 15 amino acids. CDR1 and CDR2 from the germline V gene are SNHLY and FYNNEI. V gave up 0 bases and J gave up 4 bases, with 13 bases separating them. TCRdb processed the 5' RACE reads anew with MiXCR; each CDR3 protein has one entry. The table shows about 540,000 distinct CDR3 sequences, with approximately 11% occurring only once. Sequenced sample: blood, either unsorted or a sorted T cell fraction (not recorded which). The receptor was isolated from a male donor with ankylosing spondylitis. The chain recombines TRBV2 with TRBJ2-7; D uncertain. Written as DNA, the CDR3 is TGTGCCAGCAGTGAAGCGCTTCCGGCCGCTTACGAGCAGTACGTC. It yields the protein CASSEALPAAYEQYV.